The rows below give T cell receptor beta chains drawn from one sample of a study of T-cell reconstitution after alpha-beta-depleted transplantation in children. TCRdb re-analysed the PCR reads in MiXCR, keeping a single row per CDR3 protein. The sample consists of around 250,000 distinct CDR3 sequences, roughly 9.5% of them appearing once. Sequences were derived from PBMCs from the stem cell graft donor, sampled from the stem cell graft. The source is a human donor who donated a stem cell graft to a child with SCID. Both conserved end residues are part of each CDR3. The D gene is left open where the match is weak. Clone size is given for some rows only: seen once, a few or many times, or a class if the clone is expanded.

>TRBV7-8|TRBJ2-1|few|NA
TGTGCCAGCGGATTAAAATTCAATGAGCAGTTCTTC
CASGLKFNEQFF
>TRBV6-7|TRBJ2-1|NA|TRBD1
TGTGCCGGGAAGTCCGGGACAGGGAACCACTCCCAGTTCTTC
CAGKSGTGNHSQFF
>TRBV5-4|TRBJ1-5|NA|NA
TGTGCCAGCAGCTTGGTAGGTAGGGCCGGGGGCAATCAGCCCCAGCATTTT
CASSLVGRAGGNQPQHF
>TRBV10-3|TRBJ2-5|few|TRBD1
TGTGCCATCAGTTCTCGGACGACAGGGCAAGAGACCCAGTACTTC
CAISSRTTGQETQYF
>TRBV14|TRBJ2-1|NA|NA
TGTGCCAGCAGCCAAGAAGCTAATCAGGGATACAATGAGCAGTTCTTC
CASSQEANQGYNEQFF
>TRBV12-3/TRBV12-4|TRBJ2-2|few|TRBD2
TGTGCCAGCAGTTTCCAGATTAGCGGGGCGAACACCGGGGAGCTGTTTTTT
CASSFQISGANTGELFF
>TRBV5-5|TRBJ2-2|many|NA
TGTGCCAGCAGCTTGGCCAGCAAAACCGGGGAGCTGTTTTTT
CASSLASKTGELFF
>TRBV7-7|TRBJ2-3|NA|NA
TGTGCCACCACCCCCTTCCGGACAGCAGATACGCAGTATTTT
CATTPFRTADTQYF
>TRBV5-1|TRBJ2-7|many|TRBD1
TGCGCCAGCAGCTGGACAGGGGGCGACGAGCAGTACTTC
CASSWTGGDEQYF
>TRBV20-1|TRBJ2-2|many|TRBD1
TGCAGTGCTACCCTCCCCGGGACAGGGCACACCGGGGAGCTGTTTTTT
CSATLPGTGHTGELFF
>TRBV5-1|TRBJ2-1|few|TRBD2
TGCGCCAGCAGCGAGACTAGCGGAAACCCCCGAGATGAGCAGTTCTTC
CASSETSGNPRDEQFF
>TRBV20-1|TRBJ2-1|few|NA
TGCAGTGCTTGGCCCGTAGACAATGAGCAGTTCTTC
CSAWPVDNEQFF
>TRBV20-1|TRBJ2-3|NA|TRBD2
TGCAGTGCCGAGGGGCGGGGGGACACAGATACGCAGTATTTT
CSAEGRGDTDTQYF
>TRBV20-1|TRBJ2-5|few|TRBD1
TGCAGTGCTAGAGCGGGGACAGAGCAAGAGACCCAGTACTTC
CSARAGTEQETQYF
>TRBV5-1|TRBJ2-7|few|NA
TGCGCCAGCAGCTCTGGACTACTAAACGAGCAGTACTTC
CASSSGLLNEQYF
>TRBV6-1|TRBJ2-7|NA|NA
TGTGCCAGCAGCCCCCTCGAGATAACCTACGAGCAGTACTTC
CASSPLEITYEQYF
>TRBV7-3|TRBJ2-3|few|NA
TGTGCCAGCAGACAAACCGGGACGGGCAGCACAGATACGCAGTATTTT
CASRQTGTGSTDTQYF
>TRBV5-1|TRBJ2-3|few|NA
TGCGCCAGCAGCTTGGGTGCGGGGTCGAGGTTCACAGATACGCAGTATTTT
CASSLGAGSRFTDTQYF
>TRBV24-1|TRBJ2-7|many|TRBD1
TGTGCCACCAGTGATTTACGTCGCGACAGGGGTTCCCACGAGCAGTACTTC
CATSDLRRDRGSHEQYF
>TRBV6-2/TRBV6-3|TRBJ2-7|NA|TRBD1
TGTGCCAGCAGTTCGAGGGACAGGGGTTTCCACGAGCAGTACTTC
CASSSRDRGFHEQYF
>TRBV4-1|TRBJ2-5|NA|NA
TGCGCCAGCAGCCTTAGACCGGCTGAAGTTCAAGAGACCCAGTACTTC
CASSLRPAEVQETQYF
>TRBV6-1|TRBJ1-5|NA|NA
TGTGCCAGCAGCCCCCCGGGGGGGCCCCAGCATTTT
CASSPPGGPQHF
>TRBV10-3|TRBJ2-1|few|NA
TGTGCCACCTACGAGGGCAAGGGTGAGCAGTTCTTC
CATYEGKGEQFF
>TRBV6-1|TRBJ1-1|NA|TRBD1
TGTGCCAGCAGTCAGACAGGGCCGAACACTGAAGCTTTCTTT
CASSQTGPNTEAFF
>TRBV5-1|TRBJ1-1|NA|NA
TGCGCCAGCAGCTTGGAGGGCAGGGACCTCACTGAAGCTTTCTTT
CASSLEGRDLTEAFF
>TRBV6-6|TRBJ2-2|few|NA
TGTGCCAGCAGTTACCCGGGTTATGGGGAGCTGTTTTTT
CASSYPGYGELFF
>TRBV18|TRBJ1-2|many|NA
TGTGCCAGCTCAGGGGACTATGGCTACACCTTC
CASSGDYGYTF
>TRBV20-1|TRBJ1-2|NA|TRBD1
TGCAGTGCTAGAACCGGGACAGGGTTCGGCTACACCTTC
CSARTGTGFGYTF
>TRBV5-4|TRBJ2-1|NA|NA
TGTGCCAGCAGCCACCAGGGAGGTGAGCAGTTCTTC
CASSHQGGEQFF
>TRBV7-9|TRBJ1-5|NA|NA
TGTGCCAGCAGCCTACCTGGGGGCAATCAGCCCCAGCATTTT
CASSLPGGNQPQHF
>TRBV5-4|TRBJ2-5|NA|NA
TGTGCCAGCAGCTTAATCGAAGTTGGTATGCGACGCATATCGTACCAAGAGACCCAGTACTTC
CASSLIEVGMRRISYQETQYF
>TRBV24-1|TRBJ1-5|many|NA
TGTGCCACCAGTGCAGGAAACAATCAGCCCCAGCATTTT
CATSAGNNQPQHF
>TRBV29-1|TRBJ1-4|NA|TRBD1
TGCAGCGTTGGAGGACAGGGGGAAAAACTGTTTTTT
CSVGGQGEKLFF
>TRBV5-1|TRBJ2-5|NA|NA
TGCGCCAGCAGCTTGGCCTGGACTCAGTACCAAGAGACCAAGTACTTC
CASSLAWTQYQETKYF
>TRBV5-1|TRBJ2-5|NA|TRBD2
TGCGCCAGCAGCTTGGGCCTAGCGGGGAGTCAAGAGACCCAGTACTTC
CASSLGLAGSQETQYF
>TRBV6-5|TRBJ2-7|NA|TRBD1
TGTGCCAGCAGTTACGGGTCTGGACAGGGGTACGAGCAGTACTTC
CASSYGSGQGYEQYF
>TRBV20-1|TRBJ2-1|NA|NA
TGCAGTGCTAGGGTATTAACAGAGGTCTCCTACAATGAGCAGTTCTTC
CSARVLTEVSYNEQFF
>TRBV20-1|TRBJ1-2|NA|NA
TGCAGTGCTAGATACGGGACAAACTATGGCTACACCTTC
CSARYGTNYGYTF
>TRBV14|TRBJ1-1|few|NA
TGTGCCAGCAGCAGTCGACAGCTCACTCTGGGCACTGAAGCTTTCTTT
CASSSRQLTLGTEAFF
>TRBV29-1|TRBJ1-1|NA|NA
TGCAGCGTTGAAGGGCAGTGGAACACTGAAGCTTTCTTT
CSVEGQWNTEAFF
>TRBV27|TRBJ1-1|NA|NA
TGTGCCAGCAGTCCTCGACAGGTCGGATTGTTTGAAGCTTTCTTT
CASSPRQVGLFEAFF
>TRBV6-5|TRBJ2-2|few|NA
TGTGCCAGCAGTTATCAGGACACCGGGGAGCTGTTTTTT
CASSYQDTGELFF
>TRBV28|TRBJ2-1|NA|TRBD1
TGTGCCTGCAGGGACAGGGGGGGACGCCGATTGGGACCATACAATGAGCAGTTCTTC
CACRDRGGRRLGPYNEQFF
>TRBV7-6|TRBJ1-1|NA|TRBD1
TGTGCCAGCAGCTCAGGACAGGACCACACTGAAGCTTTCTTT
CASSSGQDHTEAFF
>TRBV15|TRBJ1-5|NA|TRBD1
TGTGCCACCAGCAGATCCGGGACAGGCCATCAGCCCCAGCATTTT
CATSRSGTGHQPQHF
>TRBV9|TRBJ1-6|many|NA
TGTGCCAGCAGCGTAAATAACAATTCACCCCTCCACTTT
CASSVNNNSPLHF